Listed here are 29 T cell receptor beta chains from one sample, sequenced in a study of T cells in women clearing cervical HPV infection. The table came from immunoSEQ multiplex PCR; TCRdb's copy has only in-frame clones and leaves some out. The sample has 22,000 or so clones; the top ten hold almost 10%. The sequenced sample consisted of blood buffy coat. The source of these receptors is a woman aged 18-70 years with a cervical HPV16 infection that either progressed to CIN3+ or cleared (not recorded which).

A word on this clone: The read gets to within 3 residues of the CDR3 end, and the germline J gene fills in the rest. The genes are TRBV20-1 and TRBJ2-7; maybe TRBD1 (5 bases). The CDR3 has 11 amino acids. V was pared by 5 bases and J by 3 bases, with 8 bases between. The germline V gene has CDR1 DFQATT and CDR2 SNEGSKA (reference sequence). Here the CDR3 reads CSALRDYEQYF. The sequenced CDR3 bases are TGCAGTGCTCTCAGGGACTACGAG.

A remark on this clone: The sequenced fragment ends 3 residues before the CDR3 boundary, so the rest is inferred from the germline J gene. The genes are TRBV18 and TRBJ1-4; D remains ambiguous. Trimming left V 6 bases short and J 1 base short, with 9 bases between. Looked up from germline, CDR1 is KGHSH and CDR2 is LQKENI. This CDR3 is 14 amino acids long. CDR3 DNA, as far as it was read: TGTGCCAGCTCCCCTACAGAAACTAATGAAAAA. Translating it yields CASSPTETNEK. The entire CDR3 is CASSPTETNEKLFF.

Comment on this clone: Sequencing ends 3 residues short of the CDR3 end; the germline J gene provides the rest. The genes are TRBV7-9 and TRBJ2-4; the match to TRBD1 covers 10 bases. The CDR3 loop spans 14 amino acids. Germline CDR1 and CDR2: SEHNR and FQNEAQ (reference sequence). V was pared by 5 bases and J by 5 bases, with 3 bases of the junction left unmatched. CDR3 DNA (partial): TGTGCCAGCAGCCCGACAGGGGGCGAAAACATT. It codes for CASSPTGGENI. The full-length CDR3 reads as CASSPTGGENIQYF.

In regard to this clone: The CDR3 end falls 3 residues outside the read, so it is completed with the germline J gene. The rearrangement uses TRBV11-1 and TRBJ2-1; D unresolved. Germline V gene sequence: CDR1 SGHAT, CDR2 FQDESV (reference sequence). The length of the CDR3 is 14 residues. The V end lost 1 base, the J end lost 8 bases, and 12 bases lay between the germline ends. The CDR3 protein is CASSLVWSRDEQFF. The part of the CDR3 DNA that was read is TGTGCCAGCAGCTTAGTTTGGAGTCGGGATGAG.

As concerns this clone: The CDR3 is cut off 3 residues early in the read; its end comes from the germline J gene. The genes are TRBV2 and TRBJ2-2; 9 nucleotides line up with TRBD1. This CDR3 region has 16 residues. CDR1 and CDR2 (germline): SNHLY, FYNNEI. V was pared by 6 bases and J by 4 bases, with 9 bases of the junction left unmatched. The sequenced CDR3 bases are TGTGCCAGCAGCGCGGACAGGGGAGGGATCACCGGGGAG. Encoded protein: CASSADRGGITGE. The whole CDR3 reads CASSADRGGITGELFF.

Turning to this clone: The read falls 3 residues short of the CDR3 end, and the missing part is taken from the germline J gene. The rearrangement joins TRBV15 to TRBJ2-1; D might be TRBD2 (5 bases). V lost 1 base and J 5 bases, leaving 12 bases between the germline ends. Germline V gene lookup returns CDR1 LNHNV and CDR2 YYDKDF (reference sequence). The CDR3 loop spans 15 amino acids. The CDR3 is CATSRGKRPNNEQFF. Partial CDR3 DNA: TGTGCCACCAGCAGAGGCAAGCGGCCAAACAATGAG.

On this clone: The missing CDR3 end, 3 residues past where the read stops, is filled in from the germline J gene. This rearrangement joins TRBV20-1 to TRBJ2-1; 8 nucleotides match TRBD2. In germline, CDR1 is DFQATT, CDR2 SNEGSKA (reference sequence). There are 16 residues in the CDR3. V trimming: 0 bases; J trimming: 0 bases; junction bases outside the gene matches: 4. The CDR3 reads CSARDWSGGSYNEQFF. CDR3 DNA (partial): TGCAGTGCTAGAGATTGGAGCGGGGGCTCCTACAATGAG.

With respect to this clone: With the read ending 3 residues before the CDR3 end, the germline J gene is used to fill in that end. The gene calls are TRBV20-1 and TRBJ2-1; 10 bases align to TRBD2. CDR3 size: 14 residues. CDR1 is DFQATT and CDR2 is SNEGSKA in the germline V gene (reference sequence). V was clipped by 4 bases and J by 4 bases; unmatched bases: 4. The CDR3: CSAKPGLAYNEQFF. The sequenced CDR3 bases are TGCAGTGCTAAGCCGGGACTAGCGTACAATGAG.

Notes on this clone: The CDR3 is cut off 3 residues early in the read; its end comes from the germline J gene. The V call is TRBV9, the J call TRBJ1-1; no clear D. Germline V CDR1 and CDR2: SGDLS, YYNGEE. Trimming removed 1 base at V and 1 base at J, with 5 bases between. The CDR3 runs 13 residues. The CDR3 sequence: CASSVLANTEAFF. CDR3 DNA, as far as it was read: TGTGCCAGCAGCGTATTAGCGAACACTGAA.

In regard to this clone: Sequencing ends 3 residues short of the CDR3 end; the germline J gene provides the rest. The rearrangement uses TRBV6-2 or TRBV6-3 and TRBJ2-7; 7 bases match TRBD2. Germline trimming cut 7 bases from V and 0 bases from J; bases unmatched to any gene: 9. The CDR3 extends over 15 amino acids. Germline loops: CDR1 MNHEY, CDR2 SVGEGT. The CDR3 DNA, read in part, is TGTGCCAGCAAGGGGCATGGGACTATCTCCTACGAG. This codes for CASKGHGTISYE. The entire CDR3 reads CASKGHGTISYEQYF.

Comment on this clone: The read falls 3 residues short of the CDR3 end, and the missing part is taken from the germline J gene. The rearrangement links TRBV5-1 to TRBJ2-3; maybe TRBD2 (6 bases). The CDR3 totals 14 residues. CDR1 is SGHRS, CDR2 YFSETQ, per germline. The V end lost 0 bases, the J end lost 6 bases, and 11 bases lay between the germline ends. CDR3 DNA, as far as it was read: TGCGCCAGCAGCTTGGCCCGGGGGACCGATACG. It codes for CASSLARGTDT. The entire CDR3 is CASSLARGTDTQYF.

As concerns this clone: The read ends 3 residues before the CDR3 terminus; that terminus is restored from the germline J gene. The chain has TRBV5-8 and TRBJ2-3; 8 positions match TRBD2. V dropped 2 bases and J dropped 0; count of bases not matched to a gene: 2. The CDR3 is made up of 15 amino acids. The germline V gene has CDR1 SGHTS and CDR2 YDEGEE. The part of the CDR3 DNA that was read is TGTGCCAGCAGCTTTACGGGGGGGAGCACAGATACG. It is translated as CASSFTGGSTDT. The entire CDR3 sequence reads CASSFTGGSTDTQYF.

As to this clone: The CDR3 is cut off 3 residues early in the read; its end comes from the germline J gene. The V call is TRBV7-9, the J call TRBJ1-4; the D is unclear. The CDR3 spans 12 residues. The germline V gene encodes CDR1 SEHNR and CDR2 FQNEAQ (reference sequence). The CDR3 is CASSPTSSGLFF. The covered CDR3 bases are TGTGCCAGCAGCCCTACGTCCTCGGGA. Complete variable domain (other parts from reference TRBV7-9 and TRBJ1-4): DTGVSQNPRHKITKRGQNVTFRCDPISEHNRLYWYRQTLGQGPEFLTYFQNEAQLEKSRLLSDRFSAERPKGSFSTLEIQRTEQGDSAMYLCASSPTSSGLFFGSGTQLSVL.

Remarks on this clone: The CDR3 end lies 3 residues beyond the end of the read and is filled in from the germline J gene. This chain uses TRBV20-1 with TRBJ2-3; TRBD1 might be the D (5 bases). The V end was cut by 3 bases, the J end by 5 bases, with 6 bases between. The germline CDR1 and CDR2 sequences are DFQATT and SNEGSKA (reference sequence). This CDR3 is built from 11 residues. CDR3 loop: CSASTGDTQYF. Incomplete CDR3 DNA: TGCAGTGCTAGTACAGGAGATACG.

To note about this clone: The observed sequence ends 3 residues before the CDR3 terminus, with the missing tail filled in from the germline J gene. The chain is built from TRBV28 and TRBJ1-3; the match to TRBD1 covers 9 bases. V gave up 9 bases and J gave up 8 bases; unmatched junction bases: 17. From germline, CDR1 is MDHEN and CDR2 SYDVKM. The CDR3 has 16 amino acids. The CDR3 bases that were read are TGTGCCAGTTTTACCCCCCTGACAGGGGGTCGGGACACC. Translation: CASFTPLTGGRDT. The whole CDR3 is CASFTPLTGGRDTIYF. Full variable domain (outside the CDR3, taken from reference TRBV28 and TRBJ1-3): DVKVTQSSRYLVKRTGEKVFLECVQDMDHENMFWYRQDPGLGLRLIYFSYDVKMKEKGDIPEGYSVSREKKERFSLILESASTNQTSMYLCASFTPLTGGRDTIYFGEGSWLTVV.

Concerning this clone: The read terminates 3 residues before the CDR3 end, so the remaining end is supplied by the germline J gene. The chain links TRBV20-1 to TRBJ1-2, with 8 positions matching TRBD1. Germline lookup yields CDR1 DFQATT and CDR2 SNEGSKA (reference sequence). CDR3 length: 14 residues. This chain's CDR3 is CSATTDRAEWGYTF. CDR3 DNA (partial): TGCAGTGCTACCACGGACAGGGCGGAGTGGGGC.

Comment on this clone: The read ends 3 residues before the CDR3 terminus; that terminus is restored from the germline J gene. The V gene is TRBV18, the J gene TRBJ2-1; tentative D call: TRBD2 (6 bases). CDR3 length equals 15 residues. V was clipped by 3 bases and J by 4 bases, with 13 bases between them. Germline values: CDR1 KGHSH, CDR2 LQKENI. The CDR3 bases that were read are TGTGCCAGCTCACCGGATTTCGGGGGTTACAATGAG. Protein product: CASSPDFGGYNE. The whole CDR3 sequence reads CASSPDFGGYNEQFF.

As to this clone: The read terminates 3 residues before the CDR3 end, so the remaining end is supplied by the germline J gene. The V call is TRBV4-1, the J call TRBJ2-1; 10 nucleotides line up with TRBD2. The CDR3 length is 17 residues. Trimming cost V 1 base and J 8 bases; bases outside gene matches: 11. The V gene's germline CDR1 is MGHRA and CDR2 YSYEKL. CDR3 sequence reads: CASSQVLAGVIFDEQFF. CDR3 DNA (partial): TGCGCCAGCAGCCAAGTTCTAGCGGGAGTTATTTTCGATGAG.

Concerning this clone itself: Read sequence stops 3 residues before the CDR3 end, and the germline J gene provides the missing end. The chain couples TRBV2 to TRBJ2-5; maybe TRBD1 (6 bases). Germline V lookup: CDR1 SNHLY, CDR2 FYNNEI. The CDR3 is 13 amino acids. V was clipped by 2 bases and J by 2 bases, with 6 bases between them. Incomplete CDR3 DNA: TGTGCCAGCAGTGAACAGGGGCAAGAGACC. Translated, it gives CASSEQGQET. The entire CDR3 sequence reads CASSEQGQETQYF.

A note on this clone: The CDR3 extends 3 residues past the end of the read, so its final part is completed from the germline J gene. The genes are TRBV5-8 and TRBJ2-6; possibly TRBD1 for D (5 bases). Deletions cut 1 base from V and 4 bases from J, with 9 bases between. The CDR3 spans 15 residues. The V gene's germline CDR1 is SGHTS and CDR2 YDEGEE. The CDR3 region is CASSLWGNGANVLTF. The covered CDR3 bases are TGTGCCAGCAGCTTGTGGGGCAACGGGGCCAACGTC.

On this clone: Coverage ceases 3 residues before the CDR3 finishes, and the germline J gene fills in the end. J is TRBJ2-5 and V is TRBV20-1, with 8 bases identical to TRBD2. The V gene's germline CDR1 is DFQATT and CDR2 SNEGSKA (reference sequence). CDR3 size: 16 residues. The V and J ends lost 6 bases and 5 bases, in that order; junction bases with no gene match: 17. Incomplete CDR3 DNA: TGCAGTGCCCCACGGGGGTTAGCGGGGACTTTGGAGACC. Encoded protein: CSAPRGLAGTLET. The whole CDR3 is CSAPRGLAGTLETQYF.

Comments on this clone: The DNA ends 3 residues before the CDR3 does, and the rest of the CDR3 is filled in from the germline J gene. V gene TRBV18 combines with J gene TRBJ2-7; 11 bases align to TRBD1. CDR1 and CDR2 (germline): KGHSH, LQKENI. The V gene end was trimmed by 9 bases and the J gene end by 1 base; junction bases not matched to a gene: 5. The CDR3 extends over 14 amino acids. The CDR3 bases that were read are TGTGCCAGTACGGGACAGGGGGTGTCCTACGAG. This gives the protein CASTGQGVSYE. The entire CDR3 protein is CASTGQGVSYEQYF. Looking up the rest from reference TRBV18 and TRBJ2-7 gives the full variable domain: NAGVMQNPRHLVRRRGQEARLRCSPMKGHSHVYWYRQLPEEGLKFMVYLQKENIIDESGMPKERFSAEFPKEGPSILRIQQVVRGDSAAYFCASTGQGVSYEQYFGPGTRLTVT.

Points on this clone: Read sequence stops 3 residues before the CDR3 end, and the germline J gene provides the missing end. The rearrangement links TRBV19 to TRBJ2-2; TRBD1 matches 10 bases. J gave up 4 bases and V 7 bases, and 3 bases lay outside the gene matches. This CDR3 is 14 amino acids long. CDR1 and CDR2 from the germline V gene are LNHDA and SQIVND (reference sequence). The sequenced CDR3 bases are TGTGCCAGTACCGGGACAGGGGCCACCGGGGAG. This codes for CASTGTGATGE. The full CDR3 protein reads CASTGTGATGELFF. The full variable domain, completed using reference TRBV19 and TRBJ2-2, is DGGITQSPKYLFRKEGQNVTLSCEQNLNHDAMYWYRQDPGQGLRLIYYSQIVNDFQKGDIAEGYSVSREKKESFPLTVTSAQKNPTAFYLCASTGTGATGELFFGEGSRLTVL.

The CDR3 is CASSVGTGEDEQYF. The covered CDR3 bases are TGTGCCAGTAGCGTCGGGACAGGGGAGGACGAG. The V gene is TRBV19, the J gene TRBJ2-7, with 10 bases aligning to TRBD1. Read data end 3 residues before the CDR3 end; the end is taken from the germline J gene. This CDR3 has 14 residues. In germline, CDR1 is LNHDA, CDR2 SQIVND (reference sequence). V shed 6 bases, J shed 5 bases, and the junction held 7 bases outside the gene matches.

About this clone itself: The read ends 3 residues shy of where the CDR3 ends; the end is completed using the germline J gene. This rearrangement joins TRBV19 to TRBJ2-4; tentative D call: TRBD1 (6 bases). The CDR3 runs 14 residues. The germline CDR1 and CDR2 sequences are LNHDA and SQIVND (reference sequence). CDR3 DNA, as far as it was read: TGTGCCAGTAGTATAGTCAACAGGGCTGGGGGT. It encodes CASSIVNRAGG. The full CDR3 protein is CASSIVNRAGGQYF.

Notes on this clone: The read ends 3 residues before the CDR3 terminus; that terminus is restored from the germline J gene. The V gene is TRBV7-9, the J gene TRBJ2-7; 7 positions match TRBD1. Trimming cost V 5 bases and J 4 bases; bases outside gene matches: 5. The CDR3 runs to 13 residues. CDR1 and CDR2 (germline): SEHNR, FQNEAQ (reference sequence). The CDR3 loop is CASSPGTVYEQYF. Incomplete CDR3 DNA: TGTGCCAGCAGCCCGGGGACAGTATACGAG.

On this clone: Read data end 3 residues before the CDR3 end; the end is taken from the germline J gene. This chain connects TRBV12-3 or TRBV12-4 to TRBJ2-7, with D possibly matching TRBD1 (6 bases). The CDR3 is 13 amino acids. V lost 4 bases, J lost 6 bases, and 13 bases lay in between. The sequenced part of the CDR3 DNA is TGTGCCAGCAGTTCGGGTTGGGGGCGCGAG. Its translation is CASSSGWGRE. The complete CDR3 sequence is CASSSGWGREQYF.

About this clone itself: The observed sequence ends 3 residues before the CDR3 terminus, with the missing tail filled in from the germline J gene. J is TRBJ2-1 and V is TRBV12-3 or TRBV12-4; TRBD2 matches at 13 bases. V lost 5 bases, J lost 4 bases, and 2 bases stayed unmatched. This CDR3 region has 15 residues. Partial CDR3 DNA: TGTGCCAGCAGTGGGGGACTAGCGGGGTACAATGAG. Translation: CASSGGLAGYNE. The full-length CDR3 reads as CASSGGLAGYNEQFF.

Comment on this clone: From the germline J gene comes the end of the CDR3, since the read stops 3 residues before it. The chain couples TRBV5-1 to TRBJ2-5; D is ambiguous. Per the germline V gene, CDR1 is SGHRS and CDR2 is YFSETQ. The CDR3 totals 14 residues. The ends were cut back, 0 bases at V and 5 bases at J, with 11 bases in the middle. The CDR3 sequence: CASSLVGRGETQYF. The DNA read from the CDR3 is TGCGCCAGCAGCTTGGTGGGCCGTGGGGAGACC. The whole variable domain, remainder taken from reference TRBV5-1 and TRBJ2-5, is KAGVTQTPRYLIKTRGQQVTLSCSPISGHRSVSWYQQTPGQGLQFLFEYFSETQRNKGNFPGRFSGRQFSNSRSEMNVSTLELGDSALYLCASSLVGRGETQYFGPGTRLLVL.